This T cell receptor (beta chain) was sequenced in a study of cytomegalovirus exposure and HLA in healthy donors. Study-wide results and limits: Associated with cytomegalovirus, according to the listing, were around 160 TCR beta chains. Judged likely to be a sequencing artifact was a cluster of highly shared sequence variants. In an earlier analysis, most TCR beta V segments were productive about 87% or about 30% of the time.

Trimming took off 4 bases at V and 1 base at J, with 11 bases between the two ends. The CDR3 sequence is 14 residues long. The germline gives CDR1 SGHRS, CDR2 YFSETQ. Remarks on this clone: As yet, its antigen is unknown.

13 Jbeta primers and 60 Vbeta primers were used for the PCR. Repertoires were generated with immunoSEQ multiplex PCR, while TCRdb's copy carries only in-frame clones and drops some. The table has 130,000 or so clones, 70% to 80% seen once; the top ten hold under 2%. The sequenced sample was PBMCs. The chain is built from TRBV5-1 and TRBJ1-1; no clear D. This sequence was found in a female donor in good health and CMV-seronegative. CDR3 in DNA: TGCGCCAGCAGCGTCCAGACGGGGAACACTGAAGCTTTCTTT. Translating it yields CASSVQTGNTEAFF.